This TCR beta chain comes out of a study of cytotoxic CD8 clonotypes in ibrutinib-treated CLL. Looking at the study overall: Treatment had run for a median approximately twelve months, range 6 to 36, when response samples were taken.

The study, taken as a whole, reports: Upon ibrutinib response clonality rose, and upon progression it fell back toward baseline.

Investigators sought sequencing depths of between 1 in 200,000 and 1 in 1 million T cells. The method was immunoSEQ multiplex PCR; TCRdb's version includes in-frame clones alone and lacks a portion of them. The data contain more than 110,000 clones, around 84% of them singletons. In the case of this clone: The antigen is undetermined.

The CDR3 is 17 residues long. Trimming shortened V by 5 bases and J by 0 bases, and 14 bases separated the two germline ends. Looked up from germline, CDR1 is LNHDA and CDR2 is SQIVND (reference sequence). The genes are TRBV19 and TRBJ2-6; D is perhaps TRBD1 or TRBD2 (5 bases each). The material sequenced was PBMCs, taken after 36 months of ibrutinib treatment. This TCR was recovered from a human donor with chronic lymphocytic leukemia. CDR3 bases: TGTGCCAGTAGTCCCGGGACCACCCCCTCTGGGGCCAACGTCCTGACTTTC. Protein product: CASSPGTTPSGANVLTF.